Listed below are T cell receptor beta chains from one sample, sequenced in a study of T cell responses to AZD1222 COVID-19 vaccine. The method was immunoSEQ multiplex PCR; TCRdb's version includes in-frame clones alone and lacks a portion of them. The sample lists 65,000 to 100,000 clones, approximately 90% occurring once. Specimen: peripheral blood, collected 28 days after the second AZD1222 dose. Receptors were obtained from an adult who received the AZD1222 COVID-19 vaccine. Each CDR3 is given with its conserved first and last residue. Each record gives: D gene, J gene, V gene, clone size, CDR3 DNA, CDR3 protein. D genes are given only for firm matches. A clone size is listed for some rows: how often the clone was seen (once, few, many), or a class if it is expanded.

.,TRBJ2-7,TRBV28,.,TGTGCCAGCAGTCCCTCATCTGGGCTCCAAGGAGAGCAGTACTTC,CASSPSSGLQGEQYF
TRBD1,TRBJ1-2,TRBV6-5,.,TGTGCCAGCACCCGGGGGGACAGAGCTAACTATGGCTACACCTTC,CASTRGDRANYGYTF
.,TRBJ2-7,TRBV30,.,TGTGCCTGGAGTGTATTTGGGATCCACGAGCAGTACTTC,CAWSVFGIHEQYF
TRBD2,TRBJ2-1,TRBV6-1,.,TGTGCCAGCAGTGCAGGACTAGCGGGAGTTGCAAATGAGCAGTTCTTC,CASSAGLAGVANEQFF
.,TRBJ2-2,TRBV6-5,.,TGTGCCAGCGGACAAAACACCGGGGAGCTGTTTTTT,CASGQNTGELFF
.,TRBJ2-5,TRBV9,.,TGTGCCAGCAGCGCCACCCAGGGAGCCCGGGAGACCCAGTACTTC,CASSATQGARETQYF
TRBD2,TRBJ2-1,TRBV29-1,.,TGCAGCGAAACCGGGACTAGCCCTTACAATGAGCAGTTCTTC,CSETGTSPYNEQFF
.,TRBJ1-4,TRBV3-1/TRBV3-2,.,TGTGCCAGCAGCCAAGTCCCACCGTTTGGGGGTGAAAAACTGTTTTTT,CASSQVPPFGGEKLFF
.,TRBJ1-4,TRBV28,once,TGTGCCAGCAGTTTCCCAGGGATGGGTGAAAAACTGTTTTTT,CASSFPGMGEKLFF
TRBD1,TRBJ2-7,TRBV13,.,TGTGCCAGCAGCTTACTAAACAGGGGCTACGAGCAGTACTTC,CASSLLNRGYEQYF
.,TRBJ1-4,TRBV15,.,TGTGCCACCAGGTTCAGGGGAGAGACTAATGAAAAACTGTTTTTT,CATRFRGETNEKLFF
TRBD1,TRBJ1-5,TRBV10-3,.,TGTGCCATCAGTGAGACGGGACAGGGAAATCAGCCCCAGCATTTT,CAISETGQGNQPQHF
.,TRBJ1-1,TRBV28,.,TGTGCCAGCAGCCGAACGGGGGGGGGAATCACTGAAGCTTTCTTT,CASSRTGGGITEAFF